The present TCR beta chain was sequenced within a study of identical twins. Notes on the study in general: Abundant beta clonotypes from cord blood had fewer insertions, unlike memory repertoires, which showed none.

This clonotype came up many times. Its antigen is as yet unknown. The V end lost 6 bases, the J end lost 5 bases, and 25 bases lay between the germline ends. This CDR3 has 17 residues. TCRdb reprocessed the 5' RACE reads via MiXCR and lists one record per CDR3 protein. The table lists approximately 230,000 distinct CDR3 sequences, roughly 7.1% of them singletons, with roughly 15% in the top ten. These data are also associated with another study on T cells expressing NK-cell markers. Per that study: Serological testing identified seven of the eight sequenced donors as HCMV-seropositive and one as seronegative.

Sequencing was carried out using CD8+ T cells sorted from blood. V usage is TRBV12-3 or TRBV12-4 and J usage is TRBJ2-5, with D perhaps TRBD2 (8 bases). The TCR comes from a woman under 30 in good health. CDR3 sequence reads: CASSPVAGQSREETQYF. The CDR3 region has the DNA TGTGCCAGCAGCCCCGTAGCGGGACAGTCCCGGGAGGAGACCCAGTACTTC.